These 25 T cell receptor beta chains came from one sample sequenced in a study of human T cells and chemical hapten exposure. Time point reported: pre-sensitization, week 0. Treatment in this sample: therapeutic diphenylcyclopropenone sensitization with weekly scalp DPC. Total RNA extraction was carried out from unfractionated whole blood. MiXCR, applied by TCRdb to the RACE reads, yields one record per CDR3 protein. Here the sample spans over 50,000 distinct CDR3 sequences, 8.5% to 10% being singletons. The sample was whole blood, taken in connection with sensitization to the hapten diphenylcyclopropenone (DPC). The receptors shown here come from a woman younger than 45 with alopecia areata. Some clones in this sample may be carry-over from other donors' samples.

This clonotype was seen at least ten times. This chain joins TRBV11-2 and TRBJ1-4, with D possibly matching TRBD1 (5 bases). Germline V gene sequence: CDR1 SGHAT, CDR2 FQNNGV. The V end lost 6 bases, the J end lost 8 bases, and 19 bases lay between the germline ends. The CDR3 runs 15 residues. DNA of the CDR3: TGTGCCAGCAGTCGTAATTCTGGGGGTACCGAAAAACTGTTTTTT. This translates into CASSRNSGGTEKLFF.

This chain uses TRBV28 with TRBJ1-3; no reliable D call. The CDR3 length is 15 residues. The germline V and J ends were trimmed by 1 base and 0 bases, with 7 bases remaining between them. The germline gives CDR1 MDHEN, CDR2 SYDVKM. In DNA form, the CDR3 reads TGTGCCAGCAGTTTATACTCAAGCTCTGGAAACACCATATATTTT. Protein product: CASSLYSSSGNTIYF. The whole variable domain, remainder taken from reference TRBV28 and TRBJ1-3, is DVKVTQSSRYLVKRTGEKVFLECVQDMDHENMFWYRQDPGLGLRLIYFSYDVKMKEKGDIPEGYSVSREKKERFSLILESASTNQTSMYLCASSLYSSSGNTIYFGEGSWLTVV.

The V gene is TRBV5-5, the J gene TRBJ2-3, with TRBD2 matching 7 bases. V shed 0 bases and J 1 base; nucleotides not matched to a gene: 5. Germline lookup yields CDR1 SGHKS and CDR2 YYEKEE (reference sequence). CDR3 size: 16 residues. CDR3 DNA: TGTGCCAGCAGCTTGGACGGGGGGTTGGGCACAGATACGCAGTATTTT. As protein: CASSLDGGLGTDTQYF. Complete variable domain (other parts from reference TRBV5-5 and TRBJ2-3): DAGVTQSPTHLIKTRGQQVTLRCSPISGHKSVSWYQQVLGQGPQFIFQYYEKEERGRGNFPDRFSARQFPNYSSELNVNALLLGDSALYLCASSLDGGLGTDTQYFGPGTRLTVL.

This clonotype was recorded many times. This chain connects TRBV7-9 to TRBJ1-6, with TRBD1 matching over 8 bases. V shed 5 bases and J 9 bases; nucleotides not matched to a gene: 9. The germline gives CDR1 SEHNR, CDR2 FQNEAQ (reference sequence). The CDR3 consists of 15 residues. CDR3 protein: CASSPGAGGTSPLHF. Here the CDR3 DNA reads TGTGCCAGCAGCCCGGGGGCAGGGGGCACTTCACCCCTCCACTTT. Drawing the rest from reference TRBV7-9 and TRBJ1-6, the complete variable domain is DTGVSQNPRHKITKRGQNVTFRCDPISEHNRLYWYRQTLGQGPEFLTYFQNEAQLEKSRLLSDRFSAERPKGSFSTLEIQRTEQGDSAMYLCASSPGAGGTSPLHFGNGTRLTVT.

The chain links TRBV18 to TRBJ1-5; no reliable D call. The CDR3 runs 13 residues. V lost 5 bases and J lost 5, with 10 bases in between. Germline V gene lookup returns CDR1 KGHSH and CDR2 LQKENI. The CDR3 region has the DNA TGTGCCAGCTCATCCAAAGAAGATCAGCCCCAGCATTTT. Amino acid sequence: CASSSKEDQPQHF.

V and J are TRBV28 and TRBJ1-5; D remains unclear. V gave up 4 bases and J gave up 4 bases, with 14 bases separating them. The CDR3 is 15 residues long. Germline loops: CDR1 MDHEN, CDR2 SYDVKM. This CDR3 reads CASSSPPLKNQPQHF. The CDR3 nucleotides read TGTGCCAGCAGTTCGCCCCCCCTTAAAAATCAGCCCCAGCATTTT. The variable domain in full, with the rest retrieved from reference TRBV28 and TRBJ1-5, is DVKVTQSSRYLVKRTGEKVFLECVQDMDHENMFWYRQDPGLGLRLIYFSYDVKMKEKGDIPEGYSVSREKKERFSLILESASTNQTSMYLCASSSPPLKNQPQHFGDGTRLSIL.

The CDR3 coding sequence is TGCGCCAGCAGCGATACAACCGGGACTAGCAGCACAGATACGCAGTATTTT. Protein product: CASSDTTGTSSTDTQYF. V and J are TRBV5-1 and TRBJ2-3, with TRBD2 matching over 9 bases. There are 17 residues in the CDR3. With 4 bases clipped from V and 0 bases from J, the junction kept 9 bases outside the gene matches. The germline gives CDR1 SGHRS, CDR2 YFSETQ.

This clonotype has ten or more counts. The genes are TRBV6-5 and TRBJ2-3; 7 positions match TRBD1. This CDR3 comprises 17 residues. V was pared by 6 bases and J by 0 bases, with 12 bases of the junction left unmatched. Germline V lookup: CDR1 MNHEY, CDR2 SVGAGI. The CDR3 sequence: CASSTGIQGPSTDTQYF. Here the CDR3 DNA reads TGTGCCAGCAGCACTGGGATACAGGGGCCTAGCACAGATACGCAGTATTTT.

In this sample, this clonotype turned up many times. CDR3 coding DNA: TGTGCCAGCAGCATTGGGACTAGCCGGAGCACAGATACGCAGTATTTT. As protein: CASSIGTSRSTDTQYF. The chain carries TRBV7-2 and TRBJ2-3; the match to TRBD2 covers 9 bases. CDR1 and CDR2 from the germline V gene are SGHTA and FQGNSA. V was pared by 5 bases and J by 0 bases, with 6 bases of the junction left unmatched. The CDR3 spans 16 residues. Full variable domain (remainder filled in from reference TRBV7-2 and TRBJ2-3): GAGVSQSPSNKVTEKGKDVELRCDPISGHTALYWYRQSLGQGLEFLIYFQGNSAPDKSGLPSDRFSAERTGGSVSTLTIQRTQQEDSAVYLCASSIGTSRSTDTQYFGPGTRLTVL.

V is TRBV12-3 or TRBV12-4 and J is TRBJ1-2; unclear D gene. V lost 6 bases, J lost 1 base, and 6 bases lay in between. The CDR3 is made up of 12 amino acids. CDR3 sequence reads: CASSSNNYGYTF. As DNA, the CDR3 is TGTGCCAGCAGCTCAAATAACTATGGCTACACCTTC.

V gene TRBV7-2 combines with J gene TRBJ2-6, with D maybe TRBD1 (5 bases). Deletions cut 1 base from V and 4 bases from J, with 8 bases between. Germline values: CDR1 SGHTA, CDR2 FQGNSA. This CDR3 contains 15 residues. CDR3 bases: TGTGCCAGCAGCTTAGGACAGCTGGGGGCCAACGTCCTGACTTTC. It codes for CASSLGQLGANVLTF.

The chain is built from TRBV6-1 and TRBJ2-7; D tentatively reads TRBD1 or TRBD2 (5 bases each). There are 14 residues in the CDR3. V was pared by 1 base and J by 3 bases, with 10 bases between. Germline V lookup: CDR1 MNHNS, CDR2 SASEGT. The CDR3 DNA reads TGTGCCAGCAGTGAAGTACCAGGGAGCTACGAGCAGTACTTC. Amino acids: CASSEVPGSYEQYF.

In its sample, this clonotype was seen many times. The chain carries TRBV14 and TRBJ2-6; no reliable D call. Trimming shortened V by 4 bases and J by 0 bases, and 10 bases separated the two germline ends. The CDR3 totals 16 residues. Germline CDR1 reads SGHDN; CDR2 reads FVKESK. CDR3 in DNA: TGTGCCAGCAGCCTAGGCGGCCGCTCTGGGGCCAACGTCCTGACTTTC. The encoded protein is CASSLGGRSGANVLTF.

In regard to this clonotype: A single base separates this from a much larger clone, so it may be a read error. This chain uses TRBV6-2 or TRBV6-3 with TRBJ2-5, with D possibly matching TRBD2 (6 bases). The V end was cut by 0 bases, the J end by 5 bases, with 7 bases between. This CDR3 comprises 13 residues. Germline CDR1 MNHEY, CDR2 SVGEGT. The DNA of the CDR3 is TGTGCCAGCAGTTACTCGGAGGGGGAGACCCAGTACTTC. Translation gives CASSYSEGETQYF.

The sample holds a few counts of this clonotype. The CDR3 here is CASSLWTGLMGDTQYF. CDR3 nucleotide sequence: TGTGCCAGCAGTTTATGGACAGGGCTCATGGGAGATACGCAGTATTTT. This chain connects TRBV7-2 to TRBJ2-3; 8 positions agree with TRBD1. Germline V CDR1 and CDR2: SGHTA, FQGNSA. The CDR3 has 16 residues. Trimming took 6 bases from V and 5 from J; bases not matched to a gene: 13.

The CDR3 loop is CASRRRQGSSYEQYF. In DNA form, the CDR3 reads TGTGCCAGCAGACGAAGACAGGGTAGCTCCTACGAGCAGTACTTC. The chain employs TRBV6-2 or TRBV6-3 and TRBJ2-7, with 7 positions matching TRBD1. CDR1 and CDR2 (germline): MNHEY, SVGEGT. Trimming at V came to 6 bases and at J to 0 bases, leaving 8 bases not matched to a gene. There are 15 residues in the CDR3.

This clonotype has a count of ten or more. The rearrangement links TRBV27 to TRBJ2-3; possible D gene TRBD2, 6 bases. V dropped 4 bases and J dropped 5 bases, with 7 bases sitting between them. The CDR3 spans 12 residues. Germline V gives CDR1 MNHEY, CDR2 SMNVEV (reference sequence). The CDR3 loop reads CASSYSGDTQYF. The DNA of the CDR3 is TGTGCCAGCAGTTATAGCGGAGATACGCAGTATTTT.

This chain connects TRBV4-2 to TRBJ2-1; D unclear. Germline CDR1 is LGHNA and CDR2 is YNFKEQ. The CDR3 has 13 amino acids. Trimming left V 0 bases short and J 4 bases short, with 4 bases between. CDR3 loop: CASSQDPYNEQFF. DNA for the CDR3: TGTGCCAGCAGCCAAGATCCATACAATGAGCAGTTCTTC.

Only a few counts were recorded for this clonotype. Here the CDR3 DNA reads TGTGCCAGCAGCGAGACTAGCGTTCAGTACGAGCAGTACTTC. This codes for CASSETSVQYEQYF. The chain recombines TRBV12-3 or TRBV12-4 with TRBJ2-7; TRBD2 matches at 8 bases. The CDR3 is made up of 14 amino acids. V was pared by 6 bases and J by 4 bases, with 8 bases of the junction left unmatched.

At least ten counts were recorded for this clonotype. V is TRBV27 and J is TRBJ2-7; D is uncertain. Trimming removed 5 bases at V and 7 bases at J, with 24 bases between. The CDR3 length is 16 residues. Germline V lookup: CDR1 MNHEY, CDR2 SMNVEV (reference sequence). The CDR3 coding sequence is TGTGCCAGCAGTCAGAGTAAGGGCCATGAGTTGGGGGAGCAGTACTTC. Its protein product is CASSQSKGHELGEQYF.

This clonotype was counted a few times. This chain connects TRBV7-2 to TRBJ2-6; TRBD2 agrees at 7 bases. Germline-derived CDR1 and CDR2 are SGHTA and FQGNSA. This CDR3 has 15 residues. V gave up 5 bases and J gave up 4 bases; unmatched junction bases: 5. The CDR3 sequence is CASSPGLTGANVLTF. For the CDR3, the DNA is TGTGCCAGCAGCCCGGGACTAACCGGGGCCAACGTCCTGACTTTC.

The CDR3 nucleotides read TGTGCCAGCAGCTTATTGAGAACTGGGGCCAACGTCCTGACTTTC. Translation gives CASSLLRTGANVLTF. The rearrangement joins TRBV11-2 to TRBJ2-6; D not certain. Germline V lookup: CDR1 SGHAT, CDR2 FQNNGV. The V end was cut by 2 bases, the J end by 2 bases, with 7 bases between. CDR3 size: 15 residues.

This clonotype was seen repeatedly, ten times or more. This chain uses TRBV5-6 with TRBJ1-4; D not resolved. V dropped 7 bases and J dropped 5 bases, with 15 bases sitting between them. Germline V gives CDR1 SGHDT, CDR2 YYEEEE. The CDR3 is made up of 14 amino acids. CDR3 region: CASCVGATNEKLFF. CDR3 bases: TGTGCCAGCTGCGTTGGAGCCACCAATGAAAAACTGTTTTTT.

This CDR3 is CASSPGTAEGEKLFF. CDR3 sequence (DNA): TGTGCCAGCAGCCCTGGGACAGCCGAGGGTGAAAAACTGTTTTTT. The chain recombines TRBV5-4 with TRBJ1-4; 7 positions match TRBD1. The CDR3 runs to 15 residues. CDR1 and CDR2 (germline): SGHNT, YYREEE (reference sequence). V shed 4 bases and J 7 bases; nucleotides not matched to a gene: 10.

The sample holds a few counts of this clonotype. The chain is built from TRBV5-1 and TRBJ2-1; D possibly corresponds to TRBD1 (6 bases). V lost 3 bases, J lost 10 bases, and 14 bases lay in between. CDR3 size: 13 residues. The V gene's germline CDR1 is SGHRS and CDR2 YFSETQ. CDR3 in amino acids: CASSSDRLGEQFF. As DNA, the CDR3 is TGCGCCAGCAGCTCGGACAGACTTGGAGAGCAGTTCTTC.